Below, one T cell receptor (beta chain) is given with its context. This clonotype was seen a few times. Its antigen remains unidentified. Base qualities were left out, and no much larger clone turns up one base away. To prepare the library, PCR was applied. This sample was sequenced with an Illumina HiSeq 2500. Molecular barcoding was employed in the preparation of TCR libraries, with unique molecular identifiers being used to normalize TCRbeta repertoire quantification. TCRdb reanalyzed the raw reads on its own, using fastp at Q25 for trimming and MiXCR for clone calling, and kept in-frame beta chains. Each CDR3 protein appears once, grouped with its most common genes and DNA. The sample profile shows roughly 90,000 distinct CDR3 sequences; 9% to 15% of them were found once. The top ten clones comprise approximately 14% of the sample. The data belong to a study of T-cell reconstitution after alpha-beta-depleted transplantation in children (dated by TCRdb to the mid-2010s). Context from the whole study: T-cell immune reconstitution after TCRalphabeta/CD19-depleted allogeneic hematopoietic cell transplantation in children was quantitatively tracked in the study by means of TCR repertoire profiling.

The CDR3, cysteine through phenylalanine, is 16 amino acids long. Solely the CDR3 DNA is kept, with 48 bases framed from the first base. The trim is 2 bases for V and 1 base for J, with a gap of 15 bases between the germline ends. Via the germline V gene, CDR1 is SGHRS and CDR2 YFSETQ. The sequence derives from a human donor who donated a stem cell graft to a child with inherited bone marrow failure. Sequences were derived from PBMCs from the stem cell graft donor, sampled from the stem cell graft. The chain uses TRBV5-1 and TRBJ2-5; the D gene cannot be resolved beyond TRBD1 or TRBD2, each matching 6 bases. The CDR3 region has the sequence CASSFSGGPSQETQYF. The DNA sequence follows: TGCGCCAGCAGCTTCTCCGGGGGCCCCTCCCAAGAGACCCAGTACTTC.